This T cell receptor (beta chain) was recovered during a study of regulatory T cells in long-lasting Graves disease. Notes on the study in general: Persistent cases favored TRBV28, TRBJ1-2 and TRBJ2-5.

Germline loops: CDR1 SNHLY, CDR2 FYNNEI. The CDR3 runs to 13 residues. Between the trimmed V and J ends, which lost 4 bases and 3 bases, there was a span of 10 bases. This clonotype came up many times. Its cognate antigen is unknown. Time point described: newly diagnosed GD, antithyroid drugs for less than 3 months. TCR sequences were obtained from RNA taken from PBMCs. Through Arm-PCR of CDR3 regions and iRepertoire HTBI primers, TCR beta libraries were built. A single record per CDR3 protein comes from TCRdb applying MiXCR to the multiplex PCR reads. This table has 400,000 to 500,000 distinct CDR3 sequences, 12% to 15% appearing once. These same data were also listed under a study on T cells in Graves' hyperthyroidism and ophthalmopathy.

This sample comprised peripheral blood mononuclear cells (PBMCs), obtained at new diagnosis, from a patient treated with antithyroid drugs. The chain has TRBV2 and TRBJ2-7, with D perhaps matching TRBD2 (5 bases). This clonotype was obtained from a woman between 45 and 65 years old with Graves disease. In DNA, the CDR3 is TGTGCCAGCAGTGCTCCTAGCAGCTACGAGCAGTACTTC. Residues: CASSAPSSYEQYF.